One and the same sample provided the 20 T cell receptor beta chains below, sequenced in a study of tumor-infiltrating lymphocytes in localized non-small cell lung cancer. Sequencing was performed with immunoSEQ multiplex PCR; in TCRdb, only in-frame clones are kept and a portion is missing. Here the sample spans some 5,200 clones, around 66% being singletons. Sample: uninvolved lung tissue not adjacent to the tumor. These receptor sequences come from a human donor with non-small cell lung cancer.

This clone appeared a few times. This chain connects TRBV30 to TRBJ1-1; tentative D call: TRBD1 (6 bases). Germline values: CDR1 GTSNPN, CDR2 SVGIG (reference sequence). V was clipped by 2 bases and J by 6 bases, with 10 bases between them. The CDR3 is made up of 12 amino acids. This CDR3 is CAWSLGGPEAFF. The CDR3 nucleotides are TGTGCCTGGAGTCTCGGGGGGCCTGAAGCTTTCTTT.

J is TRBJ1-1 and V is TRBV28; 11 bases fit TRBD1. The CDR3 is 15 amino acids. Germline trimming cut 3 bases from V and 9 bases from J; bases unmatched to any gene: 9. The germline CDR1 and CDR2 sequences are MDHEN and SYDVKM. The CDR3 nucleotides read TGTGCCAGCAGTTTGTGGGACAGGGGGAACTATCAAGCTTTCTTT. Residues: CASSLWDRGNYQAFF.

The chain is built from TRBV29-1 and TRBJ2-7; the D gene is possibly TRBD1 (5 bases). The CDR3 covers 12 residues. Germline V gives CDR1 SQVTM, CDR2 ANQGSEA. Between the trimmed V and J ends, which lost 4 bases and 5 bases, there was a span of 12 bases. The CDR3 sequence is CSVVRVGDEQYF. CDR3 in DNA: TGCAGCGTTGTCAGGGTCGGAGACGAGCAGTACTTC.

Judged by abundance, this clone is large. The rearrangement links TRBV9 to TRBJ2-3; 7 nucleotides match TRBD2. The length of the CDR3 is 14 residues. With 4 bases clipped from V and 3 bases from J, the junction kept 5 bases outside the gene matches. CDR1 SGDLS and CDR2 YYNGEE come from the germline V gene. CDR3 coding DNA: TGTGCCAGCAGCCTCGGACTAGGAACAGATACGCAGTATTTT. Translating it yields CASSLGLGTDTQYF.

The V call is TRBV7-2, the J call TRBJ1-2; 11 bases are a match to TRBD1. This CDR3 contains 16 residues. V lost 8 bases to trimming and J lost 2 bases; unmatched junction nucleotides: 10. Germline V gene sequence: CDR1 SGHTA, CDR2 FQGNSA. The CDR3 DNA follows: TGTGCCAGCGGCCGGGACAGGGGGGCAGGGAACTATGGCTACACCTTC. This translates into CASGRDRGAGNYGYTF.

The rearrangement joins TRBV5-4 to TRBJ1-1; D gene uncertain. In germline, CDR1 is SGHNT, CDR2 YYREEE (reference sequence). CDR3 length: 13 residues. V was shortened by 4 bases and J by 0 bases, with 7 bases between the two germline ends. This CDR3 is CASSTDLNTEAFF. The DNA for the CDR3 is TGTGCCAGCAGCACGGACCTGAACACTGAAGCTTTCTTT. The full variable domain, completed using reference TRBV5-4 and TRBJ1-1, is ETGVTQSPTHLIKTRGQQVTLRCSSQSGHNTVSWYQQALGQGPQFIFQYYREEENGRGNFPPRFSGLQFPNYSSELNVNALELDDSALYLCASSTDLNTEAFFGQGTRLTVV.

This chain uses TRBV5-1 with TRBJ1-2, with D possibly matching TRBD1 (6 bases). The germline gives CDR1 SGHRS, CDR2 YFSETQ. The CDR3 runs to 14 residues. V dropped 0 bases and J dropped 6 bases, with 12 bases sitting between them. CDR3 loop: CASSLGGPKDGYTF. CDR3 DNA: TGCGCCAGCAGCTTGGGGGGGCCAAAGGATGGCTACACCTTC.

The V gene is TRBV16, the J gene TRBJ2-7; 7 nucleotides align to TRBD1. CDR3 length: 14 amino acids. V trimming: 6 bases; J trimming: 1 base; junction bases outside the gene matches: 6. Germline lookup yields CDR1 KGHSY and CDR2 FQNENV. The CDR3 loop reads CASRLDRRSYEQYF. The CDR3 DNA follows: TGTGCCAGCAGACTGGACAGGCGATCCTACGAGCAGTACTTC.

This clone was seen a few times. This rearrangement joins TRBV6-6 to TRBJ1-1; TRBD1 matches 7 bases. Trimming took 5 bases from V and 1 from J; bases not matched to a gene: 7. In germline, CDR1 is MNHNY, CDR2 SVGAGI (reference sequence). This CDR3 is 15 amino acids long. This chain's CDR3 is CASSHRQGRNTEAFF. The CDR3 nucleotides are TGTGCCAGCAGTCATCGACAGGGAAGGAACACTGAAGCTTTCTTT.

This chain links TRBV30 with TRBJ1-2; D is uncertain. The V end was cut by 1 base, the J end by 3 bases, with 6 bases between. Germline CDR1 and CDR2: GTSNPN and SVGIG (reference sequence). The CDR3 loop spans 12 amino acids. Written as DNA, the CDR3 is TGTGCCTGGAGTGACATATACTATGGCTACACCTTC. Its translation: CAWSDIYYGYTF.

The chain couples TRBV7-9 to TRBJ1-1; TRBD1 is a possible D gene (6 bases). Germline V gives CDR1 SEHNR, CDR2 FQNEAQ (reference sequence). The germline V and J ends were trimmed by 6 bases and 0 bases, with 20 bases remaining between them. This CDR3 is built from 17 residues. CDR3 nucleotides: TGTGCCAGCAGTACAAATACAGGGAGGGCAGTGAACACTGAAGCTTTCTTT. This sequence encodes CASSTNTGRAVNTEAFF.

By share, this clone ranks as medium-sized. The chain is built from TRBV27 and TRBJ2-5, with TRBD1 identical over 7 bases. Germline-derived CDR1 and CDR2 are MNHEY and SMNVEV (reference sequence). V lost 0 bases and J lost 4; bases outside the gene matches: 5. The CDR3 sequence is 15 residues long. The CDR3 here is CASSLSRYRGETQYF. The CDR3 DNA sequence: TGTGCCAGCAGTTTATCGCGCTACAGGGGAGAGACCCAGTACTTC.

The V call is TRBV6-4, the J call TRBJ1-5; D might be TRBD1 (5 bases). This CDR3 has 15 amino acids. Germline-derived CDR1 and CDR2 are MRHNA and SNTAGT. V lost 7 bases and J lost 5, with 18 bases in between. The CDR3 here is CASNPGEEYDQPQHF. CDR3 nucleotides: TGTGCCAGCAACCCGGGGGAGGAGTACGATCAGCCCCAGCATTTT.

The chain combines TRBV4-1 with TRBJ2-7; 9 bases fit TRBD2. The CDR3 consists of 15 residues. The germline CDR1 and CDR2 sequences are MGHRA and YSYEKL. V trimming: 1 base; J trimming: 4 bases; junction bases outside the gene matches: 5. The CDR3 DNA follows: TGCGCCAGCAGCCAAGGACTAGCGGCGTCTTACGAGCAGTACTTC. As protein: CASSQGLAASYEQYF.

The rearrangement joins TRBV9 to TRBJ1-2; 7 nucleotides match TRBD1. Trimming removed 3 bases from V and 4 bases from J; junction bases left unmatched: 9. Germline CDR1 SGDLS, CDR2 YYNGEE. The CDR3 length is 15 residues. The CDR3 reads CASSAGQDRVYGYTF. The CDR3 DNA sequence: TGTGCCAGCAGCGCGGGCCAAGACAGGGTCTATGGCTACACCTTC.

The V call is TRBV27, the J call TRBJ2-1; D perhaps matches TRBD2 (6 bases). The CDR3 sequence is 15 residues long. V was cut by 3 bases and J by 6 bases, with 15 bases left in between. Per the germline V gene, CDR1 is MNHEY and CDR2 is SMNVEV (reference sequence). CDR3 protein: CASSFRQAGVNEQFF. The CDR3 DNA reads TGTGCCAGCAGTTTTCGGCAAGCGGGCGTCAATGAGCAGTTCTTC.

The J gene is TRBJ2-5, the V gene TRBV29-1, with 9 bases matching TRBD2. This CDR3 has 13 amino acids. Germline V gene lookup returns CDR1 SQVTM and CDR2 ANQGSEA. Germline trimming cut 6 bases from V and 4 bases from J; bases unmatched to any gene: 6. The CDR3 is CSVLAGVGETQYF. CDR3 bases: TGCAGCGTCTTAGCGGGAGTGGGAGAGACCCAGTACTTC. The full variable domain, its missing parts supplied by reference TRBV29-1 and TRBJ2-5, is SAVISQKPSRDICQRGTSLTIQCQVDSQVTMMFWYRQQPGQSLTLIATANQGSEATYESGFVIDKFPISRPNLTFSTLTVSNMSPEDSSIYLCSVLAGVGETQYFGPGTRLLVL.

The chain is built from TRBV19 and TRBJ1-2; D is perhaps TRBD1 (5 bases). Looked up from germline, CDR1 is LNHDA and CDR2 is SQIVND (reference sequence). The V gene lost 0 bases and the J gene lost 1 base, with 6 bases spanning the gap. CDR3 length: 14 amino acids. In nucleotides, the CDR3 is TGTGCCAGTAGTATAGAAGACAGTAACTATGGCTACACCTTC. This translates into CASSIEDSNYGYTF.

The rearrangement joins TRBV2 to TRBJ1-1; 10 nucleotides match TRBD1. Germline V CDR1 and CDR2: SNHLY, FYNNEI. This CDR3 contains 16 residues. The V gene end was trimmed by 6 bases and the J gene end by 3 bases; junction bases not matched to a gene: 10. CDR3 sequence (DNA): TGTGCCAGCAGCGCTAGACAGGGGGCGAGATACACTGAAGCTTTCTTT. Its translation: CASSARQGARYTEAFF.

The V and J genes are TRBV29-1 and TRBJ2-7; 8 bases are a match to TRBD1. V was clipped by 4 bases and J by 1 base; unmatched bases: 3. Germline V CDR1 and CDR2: SQVTM, ANQGSEA. This CDR3 has 13 amino acids. The CDR3 DNA sequence: TGCAGCGTTGCCGGGACAGGTTCCTACGAGCAGTACTTC. This encodes CSVAGTGSYEQYF.